These T cell receptor beta chains were read from a single sample in a study of blood T cell repertoires in COVID-19. Data came from immunoSEQ multiplex PCR; TCRdb stores just in-frame clones and leaves some out. The sample lists roughly 130,000 clones, roughly 90% occurring once. Sequenced input: peripheral blood. The receptors were gathered from a man aged 50-60 years with active COVID-19. The CDR3 runs from the conserved cysteine through the conserved F or W. The order of the fields is V gene, J gene, D gene, clone size, CDR3 protein, CDR3 DNA. A D gene is named only where the DNA matches it firmly. The size of a clone is reported for some rows only, either as once, few or many, or as a class for expanded clones.

>TRBV25-1|TRBJ2-5|NA|NA
CASSEYSLQETQYF
TGTGCCAGCAGTGAATATAGCTTACAAGAGACCCAGTACTTC
>TRBV4-2|TRBJ2-3|TRBD2|NA
CASSQEWTSVNMITDTQYF
TGTGCCAGCAGCCAAGAGTGGACTAGCGTTAACATGATCACAGATACGCAGTATTTT
>TRBV11-2|TRBJ1-3|TRBD1|NA
CASSPTSQGATGNTIYF
TGTGCCAGCAGCCCGACCTCACAGGGGGCTACTGGAAACACCATATATTTT
>TRBV5-4|TRBJ2-2|TRBD1|NA
CASSLDYRGAKGDTGELFF
TGTGCCAGCAGCCTGGATTACAGGGGTGCTAAGGGAGACACCGGGGAGCTGTTTTTT
>TRBV5-6|TRBJ2-1|TRBD1|NA
CASSRQGRNNEQFF
TGTGCCAGCAGTCGACAGGGTAGAAATAATGAGCAGTTCTTC
>TRBV18|TRBJ2-5|TRBD1|NA
CASSPPQGAGETQYF
TGTGCCAGCTCACCACCCCAGGGGGCCGGGGAGACCCAGTACTTC
>TRBV6-5|TRBJ1-6|TRBD1|NA
CASRPRDRRTLHF
TGTGCCAGCAGGCCCCGGGACAGAAGGACCCTCCACTTT
>TRBV19|TRBJ1-2|NA|NA
CASTRTGTTNYGYTF
TGTGCCAGTACCCGAACCGGGACAACTAACTATGGCTACACCTTC
>TRBV19|TRBJ1-1|NA|NA
CASMPAGLREAFF
TGTGCCAGTATGCCAGCAGGGCTTCGAGAAGCTTTCTTT
>TRBV7-9|TRBJ2-2|TRBD2|NA
CASSNPGLAGSSTGELFF
TGTGCCAGCAGCAATCCGGGACTAGCGGGATCGAGCACCGGGGAGCTGTTTTTT
>TRBV30|TRBJ1-5|NA|NA
CAWSVFQGSSNQPQHF
TGTGCCTGGAGTGTATTTCAGGGCAGCAGCAATCAGCCCCAGCATTTT
>TRBV6-1|TRBJ2-5|TRBD2|NA
CASSEESGGQETQYF
TGTGCCAGCAGTGAAGAAAGCGGGGGGCAAGAGACCCAGTACTTC
>TRBV5-1|TRBJ1-6|TRBD1|NA
CASSLGTGDTPPLHF
TGCGCCAGCAGCTTGGGAACAGGGGACACTCCACCCCTCCACTTT
>TRBV2|TRBJ2-3|NA|NA
CASSLGAGDTQYF
TGTGCCAGCAGTCTAGGGGCGGGGGATACGCAGTATTTT
>TRBV19|TRBJ2-1|NA|once
CASSIYRSSYNEQFF
TGTGCCAGTAGTATATACAGAAGCTCCTACAATGAGCAGTTCTTC
>TRBV25-1|TRBJ1-1|TRBD1|NA
CASSPLTGENTEAFF
TGTGCCAGCAGTCCCCTGACAGGGGAGAACACTGAAGCTTTCTTT
>TRBV19|TRBJ1-1|TRBD1|NA
CASSTRTGMTNTEAFF
TGTGCCAGTAGTACACGGACAGGGATGACGAACACTGAAGCTTTCTTT
>TRBV7-9|TRBJ1-1|NA|NA
CASSPDSLGNTEAFF
TGTGCCAGCAGCCCGGACAGCCTCGGGAACACTGAAGCTTTCTTT
>TRBV7-9|TRBJ2-1|TRBD2|NA
CASNALAGGPNEQFF
TGTGCCAGCAACGCACTAGCGGGGGGGCCGAATGAGCAGTTCTTC
>TRBV5-4|TRBJ2-7|NA|NA
CASSLAGPTGGEQYF
TGTGCCAGCAGCTTGGCGGGGCCAACCGGGGGCGAGCAGTACTTC
>TRBV6-5|TRBJ2-5|TRBD1|NA
CASSYSGTGGETQYF
TGTGCCAGCAGTTATTCCGGGACAGGGGGGGAGACCCAGTACTTC
>TRBV12-3/TRBV12-4|TRBJ1-5|NA|NA
CASSPGGNQPQHF
TGTGCCAGCAGTCCAGGGGGCAATCAGCCCCAGCATTTT
>TRBV9|TRBJ2-3|TRBD2|NA
CASSVALRTSGITDTQYF
TGTGCCAGCAGCGTAGCCCTCCGTACTAGCGGGATCACAGATACGCAGTATTTT
>TRBV4-2|TRBJ2-5|NA|NA
CASRAPGMGKETQYF
TGTGCCAGCAGGGCGCCCGGGATGGGTAAGGAGACCCAGTACTTC
>TRBV5-3|TRBJ1-4|NA|NA
CARSLWTATNEKLFF
TGTGCCAGAAGCTTGTGGACAGCGACTAATGAAAAACTGTTTTTT
>TRBV24-1|TRBJ2-5|TRBD1|NA
CATSRQGAEETQYF
TGTGCCACCAGTCGACAGGGGGCCGAAGAGACCCAGTACTTC
>TRBV11-2|TRBJ2-5|NA|NA
CASSRGRQETQYF
TGTGCCAGCAGCCGCGGGCGGCAGGAGACCCAGTACTTC
>TRBV5-1|TRBJ1-6|NA|once
CASSSQGQDSPLHF
TGCGCCAGCAGCTCCCAGGGTCAGGATTCACCCCTCCACTTT